Listed below are T cell receptor beta chains from one sample, sequenced in a study of OX40 agonist ivuxolimab in advanced cancers. Here immunoSEQ multiplex PCR was the method, and the copy in TCRdb shows in-frame clones only, minus some. The sample contains around 30,000 clones, over 75% of which appear only once. The sequenced sample was CD4+ or CD8+ T cells sorted from blood, obtained in a trial of the OX40 agonist ivuxolimab. The receptors stem from an adult with an advanced solid tumor such as melanoma, head and neck, liver or kidney cancer. Each CDR3 is given with its conserved first and last residue. Each record gives: CDR3 protein, CDR3 DNA, D gene, J gene, clone size, V gene. D genes are given only for firm matches. For some rows the clone size is stated as once, few or many, or as a class when expanded; others skip it.

CDR3aa: CASSYHGGKGYEQYF
CDR3nt: TGTGCCAGCAGTTACCACGGTGGGAAGGGCTACGAGCAGTACTTC
d_gene: -
j_gene: TRBJ2-7
abundance: -
v_gene: TRBV6-6

CDR3aa: CASSFKRTGDGGYTF
CDR3nt: TGTGCCAGCAGTTTCAAACGGACAGGCGATGGAGGCTACACCTTC
d_gene: TRBD1
j_gene: TRBJ1-2
abundance: medium-sized
v_gene: TRBV27

CDR3aa: CATQTLNTEAFF
CDR3nt: TGTGCCACCCAGACACTTAACACTGAAGCTTTCTTT
d_gene: -
j_gene: TRBJ1-1
abundance: -
v_gene: TRBV15

CDR3aa: CASRNRDGGNTIYF
CDR3nt: TGTGCCAGCAGGAACCGGGACGGTGGAAACACCATATATTTT
d_gene: -
j_gene: TRBJ1-3
abundance: few
v_gene: TRBV21-1

CDR3aa: CASIYTPGGSYNEQFF
CDR3nt: TGTGCCAGCATCTATACCCCAGGGGGGTCCTACAATGAGCAGTTCTTC
d_gene: -
j_gene: TRBJ2-1
abundance: -
v_gene: TRBV7-2

CDR3aa: CASSGTGLAGDNEQFF
CDR3nt: TGCGCCAGCAGCGGAACAGGACTAGCGGGAGACAATGAGCAGTTCTTC
d_gene: TRBD2
j_gene: TRBJ2-1
abundance: -
v_gene: TRBV5-1

CDR3aa: CASSAGTSRRNEQFF
CDR3nt: TGTGCCAGCAGTGCCGGGACTAGCAGGAGAAATGAGCAGTTCTTC
d_gene: TRBD2
j_gene: TRBJ2-1
abundance: -
v_gene: TRBV27

CDR3aa: CASSYISGTSGGSSYNEQFF
CDR3nt: TGTGCCAGCAGTTATATATCCGGGACTAGCGGGGGCAGCTCCTACAATGAGCAGTTCTTC
d_gene: TRBD2
j_gene: TRBJ2-1
abundance: -
v_gene: TRBV27

CDR3aa: CASTLAGGELFF
CDR3nt: TGTGCCAGCACCCTGGCTGGGGGGGAGCTGTTTTTT
d_gene: -
j_gene: TRBJ2-2
abundance: few
v_gene: TRBV6-5

CDR3aa: CASSLGQVSNQPQHF
CDR3nt: TGTGCCAGCAGCCTCGGACAGGTTAGCAATCAGCCCCAGCATTTT
d_gene: TRBD1
j_gene: TRBJ1-5
abundance: once
v_gene: TRBV13

CDR3aa: CASSGESQGEETQYF
CDR3nt: TGTGCCAGCAGCGGCGAAAGTCAGGGGGAAGAGACCCAGTACTTC
d_gene: TRBD1
j_gene: TRBJ2-5
abundance: -
v_gene: TRBV9

CDR3aa: CASKRDFENYNEQFF
CDR3nt: TGTGCCAGCAAACGGGACTTTGAAAATTACAATGAGCAGTTCTTC
d_gene: -
j_gene: TRBJ2-1
abundance: -
v_gene: TRBV6-5

CDR3aa: CASRRAGGLKEKLFF
CDR3nt: TGTGCCAGCAGAAGGGCAGGGGGCCTTAAGGAAAAACTGTTTTTT
d_gene: TRBD1
j_gene: TRBJ1-4
abundance: -
v_gene: TRBV6-6

CDR3aa: CASSQGQGAWEQYF
CDR3nt: TGCGCCAGCAGCCAAGGCCAGGGGGCTTGGGAGCAGTACTTC
d_gene: TRBD1
j_gene: TRBJ2-7
abundance: once
v_gene: TRBV4-3

CDR3aa: CASSLGTGGPASNYGYTF
CDR3nt: TGTGCCAGCAGCTTGGGAACCGGGGGCCCGGCATCTAACTATGGCTACACCTTC
d_gene: -
j_gene: TRBJ1-2
abundance: -
v_gene: TRBV5-4

CDR3aa: CASSSNNEQFF
CDR3nt: TGTGCCAGCAGCTCCAACAATGAGCAGTTCTTC
d_gene: -
j_gene: TRBJ2-1
abundance: once
v_gene: TRBV5-4

CDR3aa: CASSLSGWAYEQYF
CDR3nt: TGTGCCAGCAGCTTGAGCGGGTGGGCCTACGAGCAGTACTTC
d_gene: -
j_gene: TRBJ2-7
abundance: once
v_gene: TRBV5-4

CDR3aa: CASSAIRVGTSGRSDTQYF
CDR3nt: TGTGCCAGCAGCGCCATTCGTGTCGGGACTAGCGGGAGGTCGGATACGCAGTATTTT
d_gene: TRBD2
j_gene: TRBJ2-3
abundance: -
v_gene: TRBV5-6

CDR3aa: CASTNDGVAGETQYF
CDR3nt: TGTGCCAGCACCAACGACGGGGTTGCGGGGGAGACCCAGTACTTC
d_gene: -
j_gene: TRBJ2-5
abundance: -
v_gene: TRBV6-6

CDR3aa: CASSFRGPSLDNEQFF
CDR3nt: TGTGCCAGCAGCTTCCGCGGGCCCAGCTTAGACAATGAGCAGTTCTTC
d_gene: -
j_gene: TRBJ2-1
abundance: -
v_gene: TRBV13

CDR3aa: CASSELLVAGVTYEQYF
CDR3nt: TGTGCCAGCAGCGAACTATTAGTAGCGGGAGTCACCTACGAGCAGTACTTC
d_gene: TRBD2
j_gene: TRBJ2-7
abundance: -
v_gene: TRBV6-4

CDR3aa: CSALGFGGEQYF
CDR3nt: TGCAGCGCCCTGGGATTTGGGGGGGAGCAGTACTTC
d_gene: -
j_gene: TRBJ2-7
abundance: -
v_gene: TRBV29-1

CDR3aa: CASSYGGTGELFF
CDR3nt: TGTGCCAGCAGTTACGGCGGGACCGGGGAGCTGTTTTTT
d_gene: -
j_gene: TRBJ2-2
abundance: -
v_gene: TRBV6-5

CDR3aa: CASSPEPQVVDNNEQFF
CDR3nt: TGCGCCAGCAGCCCCGAGCCCCAAGTGGTAGACAACAATGAGCAGTTCTTC
d_gene: -
j_gene: TRBJ2-1
abundance: -
v_gene: TRBV4-3

CDR3aa: CASSPRPREGRNEQFF
CDR3nt: TGTGCCAGCAGCCCCAGGCCGCGGGAGGGCCGCAATGAGCAGTTCTTC
d_gene: TRBD2
j_gene: TRBJ2-1
abundance: -
v_gene: TRBV9

CDR3aa: CASSEGRANEQFF
CDR3nt: TGCGCCAGCAGTGAAGGAAGGGCCAATGAGCAGTTCTTC
d_gene: -
j_gene: TRBJ2-1
abundance: -
v_gene: TRBV10-1

CDR3aa: CASSSTSGETQYF
CDR3nt: TGTGCCAGCAGCTCGACTAGCGGGGAGACCCAGTACTTC
d_gene: TRBD2
j_gene: TRBJ2-5
abundance: -
v_gene: TRBV7-9

CDR3aa: CASSIYEGFNYGYTF
CDR3nt: TGTGCCAGTAGTATATATGAGGGCTTTAACTATGGCTACACCTTC
d_gene: -
j_gene: TRBJ1-2
abundance: -
v_gene: TRBV19

CDR3aa: CSVATLQGQETQYF
CDR3nt: TGCAGCGTCGCAACGCTACAGGGGCAAGAGACCCAGTACTTC
d_gene: TRBD1
j_gene: TRBJ2-5
abundance: -
v_gene: TRBV29-1

CDR3aa: CASSQGGGGNTGELFF
CDR3nt: TGCGCCAGCAGCCAAGGAGGAGGGGGAAACACCGGGGAGCTGTTTTTT
d_gene: -
j_gene: TRBJ2-2
abundance: -
v_gene: TRBV4-3

CDR3aa: CASSFPGATNEKLFF
CDR3nt: TGTGCCAGCAGCTTCCCAGGTGCAACTAATGAAAAACTGTTTTTT
d_gene: -
j_gene: TRBJ1-4
abundance: -
v_gene: TRBV7-8

CDR3aa: CASNPRTGGETQYF
CDR3nt: TGTGCCAGCAACCCCAGGACAGGGGGAGAGACCCAGTACTTC
d_gene: TRBD1
j_gene: TRBJ2-5
abundance: once
v_gene: TRBV2